This is a list of T cell receptor beta chains from one sample in a study of blood T cell repertoires in COVID-19. Here immunoSEQ multiplex PCR was the method, and the copy in TCRdb shows in-frame clones only, minus some. The sample includes tens of thousands of clones, approximately 81% of them seen just once. The sample taken for sequencing was peripheral blood. The receptors stem from a woman between 65 and 79 years old in a cohort sampled during active COVID-19. The CDR3 runs from the conserved cysteine through the conserved F or W. The D gene is left open where the match is weak. Clone sizes are given selectively: once, few, many, or a class where the clone is expanded.

j_call | v_call | d_call | cdr3_length | clone_size | cdr3_aa | cdr3_nt
TRBJ1-3 | TRBV28 | - | 16 | - | CASSLYRLPPWDTIYF | TGTGCCAGCAGTTTATACAGGCTTCCACCCTGGGACACCATATATTTT
TRBJ1-2 | TRBV12-3/TRBV12-4 | - | 13 | - | CASTYRRGNGYTF | TGTGCCAGCACATACCGTAGGGGGAATGGCTACACCTTC
TRBJ2-5 | TRBV18 | - | 13 | few | CASSPTGMETQYF | TGTGCCAGCTCACCTACAGGGATGGAGACCCAGTACTTC
TRBJ1-1 | TRBV19 | TRBD1 | 13 | - | CASSIPGTGEAFF | TGTGCCAGTAGTATCCCGGGGACAGGTGAAGCTTTCTTT
TRBJ2-3 | TRBV5-1 | TRBD1 | 15 | - | CASSLGDRRTDTQYF | TGCGCCAGCAGCTTGGGGGACAGACGCACAGATACGCAGTATTTT
TRBJ2-3 | TRBV5-1 | TRBD2 | 14 | - | CASSPGLVPDTQYF | TGCGCCAGCAGCCCGGGACTAGTCCCAGATACGCAGTATTTT
TRBJ1-5 | TRBV28 | - | 15 | - | CASRSTGLYNQPQHF | TGTGCCAGCAGGTCCACAGGGCTCTACAATCAGCCCCAGCATTTT
TRBJ2-7 | TRBV7-9 | TRBD2 | 16 | - | CASSPLTSVSSYEQYF | TGTGCCAGCAGCCCTCTGACTAGCGTATCCTCCTACGAGCAGTACTTC
TRBJ1-4 | TRBV7-8 | TRBD1 | 15 | few | CASSLGTGENEKLFF | TGTGCCAGCAGCTTGGGGACAGGAGAAAATGAAAAACTGTTTTTT
TRBJ2-7 | TRBV4-1 | - | 17 | - | CASSQGNQGIFTYEQYF | TGCGCCAGCAGCCAAGGTAACCAGGGTATCTTTACCTACGAGCAGTACTTC
TRBJ1-3 | TRBV6-5 | - | 13 | - | CASKKDNGNTIYF | TGTGCCAGCAAGAAGGACAACGGAAACACCATATATTTT
TRBJ2-2 | TRBV19 | TRBD1 | 15 | - | CASLRDRGNTGELFF | TGTGCCAGTCTCCGGGACAGGGGGAACACCGGGGAGCTGTTTTTT
TRBJ2-3 | TRBV7-8 | TRBD2 | 14 | - | CASSLGTSGDTQYF | TGTGCCAGCAGCTTAGGGACTAGCGGAGATACGCAGTATTTT
TRBJ2-1 | TRBV9 | TRBD2 | 15 | - | CASSGGLAGSNEQFF | TGTGCCAGCAGCGGTGGACTAGCGGGTTCTAATGAGCAGTTCTTC
TRBJ1-5 | TRBV6-7 | TRBD1 | 21 | - | CASSYSLLPGQLIYSNQPQHF | TGTGCCAGCAGTTACTCGCTCTTACCGGGACAGCTGATTTATAGCAATCAGCCCCAGCATTTT
TRBJ2-7 | TRBV11-3 | TRBD1 | 15 | - | CASSPGQGFSYEQYF | TGTGCCAGCAGCCCCGGACAGGGATTTTCCTACGAGCAGTACTTC
TRBJ2-1 | TRBV28 | - | 15 | - | CASSLHASERGEQFF | TGTGCCAGCAGTTTACACGCCAGCGAACGGGGTGAGCAGTTCTTC
TRBJ1-1 | TRBV25-1 | TRBD1 | 15 | - | CASSDGRNRGTEAFF | TGTGCCAGCAGTGATGGAAGGAACAGGGGCACTGAAGCTTTCTTT
TRBJ1-5 | TRBV23-1 | TRBD1 | 22 | once | CASSPPLQRTGMSSEPHQPQHF | TGCGCCAGCAGCCCACCCTTACAGAGGACAGGGATGTCATCGGAACCTCATCAGCCCCAGCATTTT
TRBJ2-7 | TRBV3-1/TRBV3-2 | - | 12 | - | CASSRRPGEQYF | TGTGCCAGCAGCCGCCGCCCCGGGGAGCAGTACTTC
TRBJ2-2 | TRBV4-1 | - | 15 | - | CASSQELGAVGELFF | TGCGCCAGCAGCCAAGAGTTGGGGGCGGTCGGGGAGCTGTTTTTT
TRBJ2-5 | TRBV5-1 | TRBD1 | 16 | few | CASSLGGTGGRETQYF | TGCGCCAGCAGCTTGGGTGGGACAGGGGGCCGAGAGACCCAGTACTTC
TRBJ2-3 | TRBV6-5 | - | 14 | - | CASRPTQGEDTQYF | TGTGCCAGCAGGCCCACCCAGGGTGAAGATACGCAGTATTTT
TRBJ2-5 | TRBV4-1 | TRBD1 | 13 | few | CASSQGQGWSQYF | TGCGCCAGCAGCCAAGGACAGGGGTGGTCCCAGTACTTC
TRBJ2-7 | TRBV28 | - | 15 | - | CASSPGPRGSYEQYF | TGTGCCAGCAGTCCCGGGCCCCGAGGGTCCTACGAGCAGTACTTC
TRBJ2-7 | TRBV4-3 | - | 16 | once | CASSQDLAGLYNEQYF | TGCGCCAGCAGCCAAGATTTGGCAGGGTTGTATAACGAGCAGTACTTC
TRBJ2-3 | TRBV12-3/TRBV12-4 | - | 13 | once | CASRMEGPDTQYF | TGTGCCAGCAGGATGGAGGGCCCAGATACGCAGTATTTT
TRBJ1-5 | TRBV28 | - | 12 | - | CASSSRNQPQHF | TGTGCCAGCAGTAGCCGAAATCAGCCCCAGCATTTT
TRBJ1-5 | TRBV7-2 | - | 15 | - | CASSRGGDRDQPQHF | TGTGCCAGCAGTCGGGGGGGGGACCGGGATCAGCCCCAGCATTTT
TRBJ1-2 | TRBV5-1 | TRBD1 | 14 | - | CASRPGTGVYGYTF | TGCGCCAGCAGGCCGGGGACAGGCGTCTATGGCTACACCTTC
TRBJ2-6 | TRBV6-2/TRBV6-3 | TRBD2 | 20 | - | CASSSGTSGLLLSGANVLTF | TGTGCCAGCAGTTCCGGGACTAGCGGGCTGCTTCTATCGGGGGCCAACGTCCTGACTTTC
TRBJ1-5 | TRBV21-1 | - | 15 | - | CASSQGQGGCQPQHF | TGTGCCAGCAGCCAGGGACAGGGAGGTTGTCAGCCCCAGCATTTT
TRBJ2-1 | TRBV25-1 | TRBD2 | 16 | - | CASSPMGLADNNEQFF | TGTGCCAGCAGTCCAATGGGACTAGCGGATAACAATGAGCAGTTCTTC
TRBJ1-6 | TRBV30 | - | 19 | large | CAWTLRRGIGVGYNSPLHF | TGTGCCTGGACCCTCCGACGGGGGATAGGGGTGGGCTATAATTCACCCCTCCACTTT
TRBJ2-1 | TRBV3-1/TRBV3-2 | TRBD2 | 16 | - | CASSGTSGRASDEQFF | TGTGCCAGCAGCGGGACTAGCGGGAGGGCCTCCGATGAGCAGTTCTTC
TRBJ2-4 | TRBV24-1 | - | 10 | - | CAPARNIQYF | TGTGCCCCCGCCCGGAACATTCAGTACTTC
TRBJ2-4 | TRBV3-1/TRBV3-2 | - | 15 | - | CASSLAGEGGNIQYF | TGTGCCAGCAGCCTAGCGGGCGAAGGGGGGAACATTCAGTACTTC
TRBJ2-1 | TRBV4-3 | - | 15 | - | CASSLAGSYYNEQFF | TGCGCCAGCAGCCTCGCGGGGTCCTACTACAATGAGCAGTTCTTC
TRBJ1-3 | TRBV7-8 | TRBD1 | 13 | - | CASSLGQGNTIYF | TGTGCCAGCAGCCTGGGACAGGGGAACACCATATATTTT
TRBJ1-5 | TRBV19 | - | 15 | - | CASSIGRGSNQPQHF | TGTGCCAGTAGTATCGGCAGGGGTAGCAATCAGCCCCAGCATTTT
TRBJ1-2 | TRBV10-2 | - | 14 | few | CASSQQGTEDGYTF | TGCGCCAGCAGCCAACAGGGCACGGAGGATGGCTACACCTTC
TRBJ2-2 | TRBV5-1 | - | 13 | few | CASSDSGTGELFF | TGCGCCAGCAGCGATTCAGGGACCGGGGAGCTGTTTTTT
TRBJ1-1 | TRBV29-1 | - | 15 | - | CSVSPRQWSDTEAFF | TGCAGCGTTAGCCCGCGACAATGGTCGGACACTGAAGCTTTCTTT
TRBJ2-7 | TRBV6-1 | - | 15 | - | CASSEYGSGIYEQYF | TGTGCCAGCAGTGAATACGGATCGGGAATTTACGAGCAGTACTTC